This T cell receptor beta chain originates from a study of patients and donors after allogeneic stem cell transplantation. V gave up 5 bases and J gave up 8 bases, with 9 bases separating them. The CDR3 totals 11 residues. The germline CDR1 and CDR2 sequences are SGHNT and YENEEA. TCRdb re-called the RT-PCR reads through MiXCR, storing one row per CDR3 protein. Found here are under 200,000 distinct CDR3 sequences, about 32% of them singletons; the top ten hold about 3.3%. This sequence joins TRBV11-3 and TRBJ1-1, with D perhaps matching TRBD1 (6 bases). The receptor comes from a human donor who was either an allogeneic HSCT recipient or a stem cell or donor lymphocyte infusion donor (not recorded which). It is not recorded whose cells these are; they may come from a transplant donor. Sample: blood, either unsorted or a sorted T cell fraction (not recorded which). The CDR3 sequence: CASSRGGEAFF. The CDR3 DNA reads TGTGCCAGCAGCCGAGGGGGGGAAGCTTTCTTT.